Shown below are 21 T cell receptor beta chains from a single sample sequenced in a study of blood T cell repertoires in COVID-19. The data were produced by immunoSEQ multiplex PCR, yet TCRdb's version contains in-frame clones alone and is incomplete. The sample has some 48,000 clones, just over 90% seen once. The sample comprised peripheral blood. The origin of the receptors is a man aged 65 to 79 with acute or convalescent COVID-19.

The count of this clone is one. V usage is TRBV9 and J usage is TRBJ2-2, with TRBD1 identical over 9 bases. After removal of 3 bases from V and 7 bases from J, the junction contained 7 bases not matched to a gene. Looked up from germline, CDR1 is SGDLS and CDR2 is YYNGEE. The CDR3 has 15 amino acids. This CDR3 reads CASSGQGGRGGELFF. The CDR3 nucleotides are TGTGCCAGCAGCGGACAGGGGGGGCGAGGCGGGGAGCTGTTTTTT.

V is TRBV27 and J is TRBJ1-2, with 10 bases identical to TRBD1. CDR3 length: 18 residues. The J segment lost 3 bases and the V segment lost 5 bases, leaving 15 bases of the junction unmatched. CDR1 is MNHEY, CDR2 SMNVEV, per germline (reference sequence). CDR3 loop: CASSPGGDRGSWDYGYTF. The DNA for the CDR3 is TGTGCCAGCAGTCCTGGGGGGGACAGGGGTAGTTGGGACTATGGCTACACCTTC.

This chain connects TRBV5-1 to TRBJ1-6; weak D call: TRBD1 (6 bases). The CDR3 spans 16 residues. Trimming pared 1 base from V and 6 bases from J, leaving 14 bases between. CDR1 and CDR2 (germline): SGHRS, YFSETQ. The CDR3 bases are TGCGCCAGCAGCTTGACCGGGGACACACGTAATTCACCCCTCCACTTT. It is translated as CASSLTGDTRNSPLHF. The full variable domain, in which reference TRBV5-1 and TRBJ1-6 provide the parts outside the CDR3, is KAGVTQTPRYLIKTRGQQVTLSCSPISGHRSVSWYQQTPGQGLQFLFEYFSETQRNKGNFPGRFSGRQFSNSRSEMNVSTLELGDSALYLCASSLTGDTRNSPLHFGNGTRLTVT.

The chain employs TRBV12-3 or TRBV12-4 and TRBJ2-7, with D maybe TRBD2 (5 bases). The CDR3 loop spans 13 amino acids. V lost 7 bases, J lost 4 bases, and 14 bases lay in between. CDR3 sequence reads: CASTLPPGYEQYF. Written as DNA, the CDR3 is TGTGCCAGCACCCTCCCGCCGGGGTACGAGCAGTACTTC.

The chain employs TRBV7-8 and TRBJ2-7, with D unclear. Germline CDR1 SGHVS, CDR2 FQNEAQ. The CDR3 is made up of 18 amino acids. The V and J ends lost 2 bases and 3 bases respectively, with 23 bases between them. CDR3 protein: CASSLLALDSSSVYEQYF. The CDR3 DNA reads as TGTGCCAGCAGCTTATTGGCGCTAGACTCTTCATCAGTCTACGAGCAGTACTTC.

The chain carries TRBV2 and TRBJ2-7; a possible D gene is TRBD2 (5 bases). Trimming stripped 1 base from V and 0 bases from J, with 10 bases between. Germline V gene sequence: CDR1 SNHLY, CDR2 FYNNEI. CDR3 length equals 15 residues. The DNA of the CDR3 is TGTGCCAGCAGTGAAGGAGCGGAAAGCTCCTACGAGCAGTACTTC. Protein sequence: CASSEGAESSYEQYF. Complete variable domain (other parts from reference TRBV2 and TRBJ2-7): EPEVTQTPSHQVTQMGQEVILRCVPISNHLYFYWYRQILGQKVEFLVSFYNNEISEKSEIFDDQFSVERPDGSNFTLKIRSTKLEDSAMYFCASSEGAESSYEQYFGPGTRLTVT.

This clone turned up a few times. The chain has TRBV3-1 (or the pseudogene TRBV3-2) and TRBJ1-1; possibly TRBD1 for D (5 bases). Germline V gene sequence: CDR1 LGHDT, CDR2 YNNKEL (reference sequence). CDR3 length: 14 amino acids. Trimming shortened V by 4 bases and J by 5 bases, and 14 bases separated the two germline ends. Written as DNA, the CDR3 is TGTGCCAGCAGCCGCCGGGGGGAGGGGACTGAAGCTTTCTTT. Translated, it gives CASSRRGEGTEAFF.

This chain joins TRBV2 and TRBJ1-1; D is possibly TRBD1 (5 bases). Germline values: CDR1 SNHLY, CDR2 FYNNEI. The CDR3 is 13 amino acids. V lost 10 bases to trimming and J lost 11 bases, with 23 bases between them. In DNA form, the CDR3 reads TGTGCCACACGCTTTGAGCGGGACGTACGGGCTTTCTTT. Its translation: CATRFERDVRAFF.

This clone has a handful of counts. V is TRBV27 and J is TRBJ1-2, with D possibly TRBD1 on 5 matching bases. The germline V gene encodes CDR1 MNHEY and CDR2 SMNVEV (reference sequence). The length of the CDR3 is 15 residues. The V gene lost 4 bases and the J gene lost 8 bases, with 20 bases spanning the gap. The CDR3 DNA is TGTGCCAGCAGTTATACAGTAGGGGCGATATGGGGCTACACCTTC. Translated, it gives CASSYTVGAIWGYTF.

This chain connects TRBV21-1 to TRBJ1-1; the DNA was not used to check the table's D call, TRBD1. TRBV21-1 is classified as a pseudogene. This CDR3 spans 18 amino acids. The CDR3 spells CASSKAKWDRDSNTEAFF. The CDR3 DNA is TGTGCCAGCAGCAAAGCGAAGTGGGACAGGGACTCGAACACTGAAGCTTTCTTT.

This clone was detected only once. The J gene is TRBJ1-4, the V gene TRBV19, with a weak D call TRBD1 (6 bases). This CDR3 has 16 amino acids. Trimming took 5 bases from V and 0 from J, leaving 13 bases between them. Germline-derived CDR1 and CDR2 are LNHDA and SQIVND (reference sequence). The CDR3 sequence is CASSFRRQATNEKLFF. CDR3 coding DNA: TGTGCCAGTAGTTTCCGCCGACAGGCAACTAATGAAAAACTGTTTTTT.

V gene TRBV9 combines with J gene TRBJ2-7; 7 bases line up with TRBD1. The CDR3 loop spans 13 amino acids. V gave up 2 bases and J gave up 5 bases; unmatched junction bases: 4. The V gene's germline CDR1 is SGDLS and CDR2 YYNGEE. The CDR3 sequence: CASSVTGEDEQYF. In nucleotides, the CDR3 is TGTGCCAGCAGCGTTACAGGGGAAGACGAGCAGTACTTC.

The chain couples TRBV19 to TRBJ1-3; D might be TRBD1 (5 bases). The V gene lost 8 bases and the J gene lost 0 bases, with 23 bases spanning the gap. CDR3 length: 18 residues. Per the germline V gene, CDR1 is LNHDA and CDR2 is SQIVND (reference sequence). CDR3 DNA: TGTGCCAGTGGGGGGTCATGGGCAGGGCCCCGCTCTGGAAACACCATATATTTT. Translated, it gives CASGGSWAGPRSGNTIYF.

V is TRBV7-2 and J is TRBJ2-1, with D possibly matching TRBD1 (7 bases). V lost 5 bases and J 6 bases, leaving 14 bases between the germline ends. The germline V gene encodes CDR1 SGHTA and CDR2 FQGNSA. This CDR3 comprises 14 residues. CDR3 residues: CASSPGGQINEQFF. The CDR3 nucleotides read TGTGCCAGCAGCCCAGGGGGGCAGATCAATGAGCAGTTCTTC.

The V and J genes are TRBV7-3 and TRBJ1-3, with 8 bases matching TRBD1. V was clipped by 4 bases and J by 4 bases; unmatched bases: 3. The CDR3 loop spans 14 amino acids. Germline V CDR1 and CDR2: SGHTA, FQGTGA. The CDR3 DNA follows: TGTGCCAGCAGCTCAGGACAGGGAGGAAACACCATATATTTT. Its protein product is CASSSGQGGNTIYF.

This chain joins TRBV7-6 and TRBJ2-3; no clear D. V lost 0 bases, J lost 1 base, and 5 bases lay in between. From germline, CDR1 is SGHVS and CDR2 FNYEAQ. The CDR3 extends over 14 amino acids. The CDR3 loop reads CASSLALGTDTQYF. Written as DNA, the CDR3 is TGTGCCAGCAGCTTAGCTTTAGGCACAGATACGCAGTATTTT.

The rearrangement uses TRBV6-5 and TRBJ2-7, with 9 bases aligning to TRBD1. The V and J ends lost 2 bases and 6 bases, in that order; junction bases with no gene match: 8. Germline CDR1 and CDR2: MNHEY and SVGAGI. CDR3 length: 15 residues. CDR3 nucleotide sequence: TGTGCCAGCAGTTACCGGACAGGGGAAGGGAGCGAGCAGTACTTC. It specifies CASSYRTGEGSEQYF.

The CDR3 nucleotides are TGTGCCAGCAGCTTGCAACAGCCTGGAAACACCATATATTTT. Its translation is CASSLQQPGNTIYF. J is TRBJ1-3 and V is TRBV5-6; D is unclear. Germline-derived CDR1 and CDR2 are SGHDT and YYEEEE. V lost 1 base, J lost 2 bases, and 7 bases lay in between. This CDR3 has 14 residues. The variable domain in full, completed from reference TRBV5-6 and TRBJ1-3, reads DAGVTQSPTHLIKTRGQQVTLRCSPKSGHDTVSWYQQALGQGPQFIFQYYEEEERQRGNFPDRFSGHQFPNYSSELNVNALLLGDSALYLCASSLQQPGNTIYFGEGSWLTVV.

This chain uses TRBV3-1 (or the pseudogene TRBV3-2) with TRBJ1-1; 10 bases map to TRBD1. V lost 2 bases to trimming and J lost 1 base; unmatched junction nucleotides: 4. This CDR3 is 16 amino acids long. Germline CDR1 is LGHDT and CDR2 is YNNKEL (reference sequence). The DNA of the CDR3 is TGTGCCAGCAGCCAACTGACAGGGGGCTCGAACACTGAAGCTTTCTTT. Protein sequence: CASSQLTGGSNTEAFF.

In regard to this clone: A junction boundary mismatches the germline segment, possibly from a read error. J is TRBJ1-6 and V is TRBV2; TRBD1 aligns across 7 bases. The CDR3 spans 16 residues. The germline CDR1 and CDR2 sequences are SNHLY and FYNNEI. CDR3 protein: CASKVLGTDYNSPPHF. Written as DNA, the CDR3 is TGTGCCAGCAAAGTTCTCGGGACAGACTATAATTCACCCCCCCACTTT.

This chain uses TRBV28 with TRBJ1-6, with TRBD1 identical over 8 bases. The length of the CDR3 is 15 residues. The J segment lost 6 bases and the V segment lost 6 bases, leaving 7 bases of the junction unmatched. Per the germline V gene, CDR1 is MDHEN and CDR2 is SYDVKM. CDR3 protein: CASSSPGQVNSPLHF. CDR3 nucleotides: TGTGCCAGCAGCTCACCGGGACAGGTTAATTCACCCCTCCACTTT.